This T cell receptor beta chain was identified during a study of cytomegalovirus exposure and HLA in healthy donors. Use of 60 Vbeta and 13 Jbeta primers characterized the PCR. This table comes from immunoSEQ multiplex PCR, and its TCRdb copy is limited to in-frame clones, with some not included. The repertoire consists of over 70,000 clones, with about 84% occurring once and the leading ten covering approximately 2%. Source material: PBMCs. This receptor was taken from a man younger than 35 in good health and CMV-seronegative.

The chain's CDR3 is CSVESGGARLHEQFF. For the CDR3, the DNA is TGCAGCGTTGAATCTGGCGGGGCCCGTTTGCATGAGCAGTTCTTC. The V and J genes are TRBV29-1 and TRBJ2-1, with D perhaps matching TRBD2 (6 bases). Trimming cost V 2 bases and J 8 bases, with 19 bases left between them. The CDR3 spans 15 residues. From germline, CDR1 is SQVTM and CDR2 ANQGSEA.